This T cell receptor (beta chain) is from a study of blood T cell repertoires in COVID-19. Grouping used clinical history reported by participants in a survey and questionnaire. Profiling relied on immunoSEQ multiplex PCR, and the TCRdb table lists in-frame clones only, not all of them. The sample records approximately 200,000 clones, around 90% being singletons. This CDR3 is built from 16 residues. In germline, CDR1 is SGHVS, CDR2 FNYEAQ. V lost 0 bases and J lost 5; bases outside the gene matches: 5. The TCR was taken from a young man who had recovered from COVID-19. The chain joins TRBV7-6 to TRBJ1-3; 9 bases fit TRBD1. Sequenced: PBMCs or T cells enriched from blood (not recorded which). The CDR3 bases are TGTGCCAGCAGCTTAGCCCCGGGACAGGGTAGAAACACCATATATTTT. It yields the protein CASSLAPGQGRNTIYF.